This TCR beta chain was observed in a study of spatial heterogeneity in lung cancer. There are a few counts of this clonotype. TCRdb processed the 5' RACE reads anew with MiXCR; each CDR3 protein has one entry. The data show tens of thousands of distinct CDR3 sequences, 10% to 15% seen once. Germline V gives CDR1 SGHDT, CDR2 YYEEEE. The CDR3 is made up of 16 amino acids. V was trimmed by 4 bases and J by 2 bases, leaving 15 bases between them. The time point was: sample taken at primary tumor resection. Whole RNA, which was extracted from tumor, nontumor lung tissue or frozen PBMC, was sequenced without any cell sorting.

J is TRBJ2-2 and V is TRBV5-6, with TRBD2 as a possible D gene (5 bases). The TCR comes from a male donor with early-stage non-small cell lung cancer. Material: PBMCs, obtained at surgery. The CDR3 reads CASSNPRDHNTGELFF. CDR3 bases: TGTGCCAGCAGCAATCCCCGGGATCATAACACCGGGGAGCTGTTTTTT. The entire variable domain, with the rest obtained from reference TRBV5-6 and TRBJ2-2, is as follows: DAGVTQSPTHLIKTRGQQVTLRCSPKSGHDTVSWYQQALGQGPQFIFQYYEEEERQRGNFPDRFSGHQFPNYSSELNVNALLLGDSALYLCASSNPRDHNTGELFFGEGSRLTVL.